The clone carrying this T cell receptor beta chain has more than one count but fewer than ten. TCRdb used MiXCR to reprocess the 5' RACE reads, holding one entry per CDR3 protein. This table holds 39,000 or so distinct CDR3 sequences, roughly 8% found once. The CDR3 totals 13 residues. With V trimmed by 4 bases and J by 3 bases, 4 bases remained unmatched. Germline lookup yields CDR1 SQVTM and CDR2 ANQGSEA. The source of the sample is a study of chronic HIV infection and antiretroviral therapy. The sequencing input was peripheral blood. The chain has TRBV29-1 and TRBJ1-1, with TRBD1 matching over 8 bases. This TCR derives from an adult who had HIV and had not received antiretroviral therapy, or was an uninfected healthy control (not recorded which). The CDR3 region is CSVGDRGYTEAFF. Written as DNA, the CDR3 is TGCAGCGTTGGCGACAGGGGCTACACTGAAGCTTTCTTT.